This TCR beta chain was identified in a study of CD8 T cells in ankylosing spondylitis. As for this clonotype: Its antigen is currently unknown.

Regarding the study as a whole: Within ankylosing spondylitis blood, a TCR beta motif made up of seven to nine highly homologous variants appeared to be characteristic.

Trimming at V came to 3 bases and at J to 7 bases, leaving 8 bases not matched to a gene. The CDR3 has 15 amino acids. Quantitative 5'-RACE with molecular barcodes produced the TCR beta libraries. TCRdb reprocessed the 5' RACE reads via MiXCR and lists one record per CDR3 protein. The sample lists roughly 280,000 distinct CDR3 sequences, around 20% seen once, with roughly 8% in the top ten. V usage is TRBV12-3 or TRBV12-4 and J usage is TRBJ2-1, with TRBD1 matching 8 bases. This TCR was sampled from a male donor with ankylosing spondylitis or in good health (not recorded which). The sample consisted of blood, either unsorted or a sorted T cell fraction (not recorded which). The CDR3 nucleotides are TGTGCCAGCAGTTTCACACAGGGGGATACAAATGAGCAGTTCTTC. Its translation: CASSFTQGDTNEQFF.